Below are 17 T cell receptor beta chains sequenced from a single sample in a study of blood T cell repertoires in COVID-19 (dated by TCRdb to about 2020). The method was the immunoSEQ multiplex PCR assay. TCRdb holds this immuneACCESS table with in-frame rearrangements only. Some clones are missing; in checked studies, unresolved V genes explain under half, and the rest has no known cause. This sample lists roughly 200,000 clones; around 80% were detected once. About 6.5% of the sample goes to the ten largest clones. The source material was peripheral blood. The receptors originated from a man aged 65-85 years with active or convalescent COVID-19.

Here the CDR3 reads CASSLPPASGRWYEQYF. In DNA form, the CDR3 reads TGTGCCAGCAGCTTGCCCCCAGCTAGCGGGAGATGGTACGAGCAGTACTTC. The rearrangement uses TRBV5-6 and TRBJ2-7; 10 bases match TRBD2. The CDR3 contains 17 residues. With V trimmed by 1 base and J by 4 bases, 11 bases remained unmatched. Germline CDR1 reads SGHDT; CDR2 reads YYEEEE.

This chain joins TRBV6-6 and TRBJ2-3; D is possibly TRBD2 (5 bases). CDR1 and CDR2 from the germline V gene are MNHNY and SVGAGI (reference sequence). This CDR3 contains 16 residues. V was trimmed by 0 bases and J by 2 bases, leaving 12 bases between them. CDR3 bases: TGTGCCAGCAGTTACTCGACTGGCGGGTTCACAGATACGCAGTATTTT. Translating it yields CASSYSTGGFTDTQYF.

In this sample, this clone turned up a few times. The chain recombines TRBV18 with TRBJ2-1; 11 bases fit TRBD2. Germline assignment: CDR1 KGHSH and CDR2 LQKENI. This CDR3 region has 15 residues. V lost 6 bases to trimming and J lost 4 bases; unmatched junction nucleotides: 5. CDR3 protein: CASSPTSGVYNEQFF. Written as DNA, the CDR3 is TGTGCCAGCTCCCCGACTAGCGGGGTTTACAATGAGCAGTTCTTC.

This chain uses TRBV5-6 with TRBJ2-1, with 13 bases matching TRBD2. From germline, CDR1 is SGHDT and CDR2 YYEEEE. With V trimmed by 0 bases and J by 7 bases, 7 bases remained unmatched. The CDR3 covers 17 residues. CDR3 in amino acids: CASSLARSGLAGNEQFF. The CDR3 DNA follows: TGTGCCAGCAGCTTGGCCAGGTCGGGACTAGCGGGAAATGAGCAGTTCTTC. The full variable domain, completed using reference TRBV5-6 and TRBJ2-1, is DAGVTQSPTHLIKTRGQQVTLRCSPKSGHDTVSWYQQALGQGPQFIFQYYEEEERQRGNFPDRFSGHQFPNYSSELNVNALLLGDSALYLCASSLARSGLAGNEQFFGPGTRLTVL.

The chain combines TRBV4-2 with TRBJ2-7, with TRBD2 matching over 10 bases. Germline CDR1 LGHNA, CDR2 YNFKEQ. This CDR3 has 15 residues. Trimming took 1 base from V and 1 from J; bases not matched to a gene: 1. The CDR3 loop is CASSQASGSSYEQYF. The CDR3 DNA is TGTGCCAGCAGCCAAGCTAGCGGGAGTTCCTACGAGCAGTACTTC.

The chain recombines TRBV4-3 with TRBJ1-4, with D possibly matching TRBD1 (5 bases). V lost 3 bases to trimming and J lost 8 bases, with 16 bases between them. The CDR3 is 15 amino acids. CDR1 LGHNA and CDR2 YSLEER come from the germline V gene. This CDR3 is CASSQLGMGGEKLFF. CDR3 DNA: TGCGCCAGCAGCCAGTTAGGTATGGGGGGAGAAAAACTGTTTTTT.

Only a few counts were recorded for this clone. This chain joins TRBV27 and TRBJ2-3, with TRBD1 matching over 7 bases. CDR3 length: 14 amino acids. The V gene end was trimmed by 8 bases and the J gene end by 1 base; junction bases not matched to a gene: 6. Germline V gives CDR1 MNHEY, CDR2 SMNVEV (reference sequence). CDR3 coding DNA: TGTGCCAGCCATCTAAGGGGGCGCACAGATACGCAGTATTTT. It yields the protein CASHLRGRTDTQYF.

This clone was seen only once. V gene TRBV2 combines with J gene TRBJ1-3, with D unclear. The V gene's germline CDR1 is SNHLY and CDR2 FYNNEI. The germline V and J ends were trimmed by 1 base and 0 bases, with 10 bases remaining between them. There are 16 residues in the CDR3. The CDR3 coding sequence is TGTGCCAGCAGTGAAGGACTCGGGAGCTCTGGAAACACCATATATTTT. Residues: CASSEGLGSSGNTIYF.

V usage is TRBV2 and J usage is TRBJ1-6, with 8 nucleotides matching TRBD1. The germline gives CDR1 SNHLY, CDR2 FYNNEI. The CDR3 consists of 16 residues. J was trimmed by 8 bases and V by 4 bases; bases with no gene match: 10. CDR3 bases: TGTGCCAGCAGTGGTTTCAGGGGGCTGCGAGATTCACCCCTCCACTTT. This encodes CASSGFRGLRDSPLHF. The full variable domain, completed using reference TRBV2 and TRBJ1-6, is EPEVTQTPSHQVTQMGQEVILRCVPISNHLYFYWYRQILGQKVEFLVSFYNNEISEKSEIFDDQFSVERPDGSNFTLKIRSTKLEDSAMYFCASSGFRGLRDSPLHFGNGTRLTVT.

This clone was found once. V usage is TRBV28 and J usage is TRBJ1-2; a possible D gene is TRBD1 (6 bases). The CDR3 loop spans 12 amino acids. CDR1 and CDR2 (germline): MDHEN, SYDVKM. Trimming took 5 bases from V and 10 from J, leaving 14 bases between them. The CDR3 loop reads CASSTTQGAYTF. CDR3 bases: TGTGCCAGCAGTACAACACAGGGCGCCTACACCTTC.

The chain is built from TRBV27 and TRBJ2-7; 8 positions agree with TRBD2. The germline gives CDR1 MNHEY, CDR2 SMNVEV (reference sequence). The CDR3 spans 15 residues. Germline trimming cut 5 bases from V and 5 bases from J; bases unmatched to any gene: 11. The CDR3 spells CASSAGSGRGHEQYF. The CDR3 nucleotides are TGTGCCAGCAGTGCCGGAAGCGGGAGAGGCCACGAGCAGTACTTC.

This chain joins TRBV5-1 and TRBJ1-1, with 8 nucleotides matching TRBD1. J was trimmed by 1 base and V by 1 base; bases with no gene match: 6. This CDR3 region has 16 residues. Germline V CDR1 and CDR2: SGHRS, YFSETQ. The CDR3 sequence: CASSLTGGMQNTEAFF. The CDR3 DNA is TGCGCCAGCAGCTTGACAGGGGGAATGCAGAACACTGAAGCTTTCTTT. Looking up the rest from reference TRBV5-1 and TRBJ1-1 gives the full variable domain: KAGVTQTPRYLIKTRGQQVTLSCSPISGHRSVSWYQQTPGQGLQFLFEYFSETQRNKGNFPGRFSGRQFSNSRSEMNVSTLELGDSALYLCASSLTGGMQNTEAFFGQGTRLTVV.

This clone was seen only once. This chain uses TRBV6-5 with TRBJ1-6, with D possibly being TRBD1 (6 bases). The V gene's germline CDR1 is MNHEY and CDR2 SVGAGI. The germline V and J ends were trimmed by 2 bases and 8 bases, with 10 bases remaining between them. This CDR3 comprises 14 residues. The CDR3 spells CASSYQGRDSPLHF. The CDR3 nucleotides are TGTGCCAGCAGTTACCAGGGGCGGGATTCACCCCTCCACTTT.

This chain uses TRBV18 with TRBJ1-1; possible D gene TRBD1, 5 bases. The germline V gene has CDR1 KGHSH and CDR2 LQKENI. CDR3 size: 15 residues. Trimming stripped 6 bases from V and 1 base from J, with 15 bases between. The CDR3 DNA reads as TGTGCCAGCTCCCTCACCCTTGGACAGAACACTGAAGCTTTCTTT. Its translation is CASSLTLGQNTEAFF. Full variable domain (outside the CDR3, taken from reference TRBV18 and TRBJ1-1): NAGVMQNPRHLVRRRGQEARLRCSPMKGHSHVYWYRQLPEEGLKFMVYLQKENIIDESGMPKERFSAEFPKEGPSILRIQQVVRGDSAAYFCASSLTLGQNTEAFFGQGTRLTVV.

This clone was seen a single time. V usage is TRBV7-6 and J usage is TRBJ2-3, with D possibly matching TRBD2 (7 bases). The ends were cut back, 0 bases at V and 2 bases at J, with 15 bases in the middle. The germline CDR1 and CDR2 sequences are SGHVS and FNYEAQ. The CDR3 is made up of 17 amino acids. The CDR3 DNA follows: TGTGCCAGCAGCTTAGCGCGGGGGCGGGTCGACACAGATACGCAGTATTTT. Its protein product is CASSLARGRVDTDTQYF.

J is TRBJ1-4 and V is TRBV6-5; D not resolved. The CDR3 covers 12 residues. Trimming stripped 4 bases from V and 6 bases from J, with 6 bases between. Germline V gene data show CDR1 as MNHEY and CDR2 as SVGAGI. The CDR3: CASSSPDEKLFF. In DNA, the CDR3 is TGTGCCAGCAGTTCCCCGGATGAAAAACTGTTTTTT.

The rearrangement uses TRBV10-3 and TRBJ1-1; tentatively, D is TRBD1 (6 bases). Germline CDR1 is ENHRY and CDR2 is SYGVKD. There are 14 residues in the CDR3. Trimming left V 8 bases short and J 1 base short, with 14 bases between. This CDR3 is CAIAGERGNTEAFF. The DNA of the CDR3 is TGTGCCATCGCAGGGGAAAGGGGGAACACTGAAGCTTTCTTT.